Each of the 22 T cell receptor beta chains below was sequenced from the same sample in a study of CD8 T cells in Susac syndrome. RNA, at about 0.5 to 1 ug, was reverse transcribed with random hexamers. Each CDR3 protein is one row after TCRdb ran MiXCR on the immunoSEQ multiplex PCR reads. The sample lists 75,000 to 95,000 distinct CDR3 sequences, about 96% occurring once. Input material: CD8+ T cells from PBMCs. The receptors were sampled from a human donor with Susac syndrome.

The rearrangement joins TRBV9 to TRBJ1-2; 7 bases map to TRBD1. The V and J ends lost 7 bases and 2 bases, in that order; junction bases with no gene match: 5. The CDR3 has 13 residues. Germline values: CDR1 SGDLS, CDR2 YYNGEE. CDR3 loop: CASGRQGNYGYTF. The CDR3 nucleotides read TGTGCCAGCGGACGACAGGGCAACTATGGCTACACCTTC.

The chain employs TRBV29-1 and TRBJ1-2; D remains ambiguous. The CDR3 consists of 13 residues. Trimming left V 4 bases short and J 0 bases short, with 9 bases between. Germline CDR1 and CDR2: SQVTM and ANQGSEA. The CDR3 here is CSVVSASNYGYTF. CDR3 sequence (DNA): TGCAGCGTTGTATCCGCCTCTAACTATGGCTACACCTTC. The variable domain in full, with the rest retrieved from reference TRBV29-1 and TRBJ1-2, is SAVISQKPSRDICQRGTSLTIQCQVDSQVTMMFWYRQQPGQSLTLIATANQGSEATYESGFVIDKFPISRPNLTFSTLTVSNMSPEDSSIYLCSVVSASNYGYTFGSGTRLTVV.

The chain uses TRBV12-3 or TRBV12-4 and TRBJ1-5; D gene unclear. V was clipped by 8 bases and J by 1 base, with 12 bases between them. The CDR3 contains 14 residues. CDR3 sequence (DNA): TGTGCCAGCGGTATCAACGACAGCAATCAGCCCCAGCATTTT. This encodes CASGINDSNQPQHF.

The V gene is TRBV12-3 or TRBV12-4, the J gene TRBJ2-3; 7 positions match TRBD1. The CDR3 runs to 14 residues. The junction had 6 bases not matched to a gene; V was cut back by 4 bases and J by 5 bases. The CDR3 DNA reads TGTGCCAGCAGTTCCGGGACAGATAGAGATACGCAGTATTTT. It yields the protein CASSSGTDRDTQYF.

V gene TRBV29-1 combines with J gene TRBJ1-2; possibly TRBD1 for D (6 bases). CDR1 is SQVTM and CDR2 is ANQGSEA in the germline V gene. The CDR3 is made up of 14 amino acids. V was pared by 4 bases and J by 4 bases, with 16 bases between. CDR3 amino acids: CSVARRGETYGYTF. CDR3 coding DNA: TGCAGCGTTGCTCGCAGGGGCGAGACCTATGGCTACACCTTC. Combining the CDR3 with reference TRBV29-1 and TRBJ1-2 gives the whole variable domain SAVISQKPSRDICQRGTSLTIQCQVDSQVTMMFWYRQQPGQSLTLIATANQGSEATYESGFVIDKFPISRPNLTFSTLTVSNMSPEDSSIYLCSVARRGETYGYTFGSGTRLTVV.

CDR3 region: CASSQDLAGGPLSTDTQYF. The CDR3 nucleotides read TGCGCCAGCAGCCAAGATTTGGCGGGGGGGCCTTTGTCCACAGATACGCAGTATTTT. This chain uses TRBV4-1 with TRBJ2-3, with 9 bases lining up with TRBD2. The CDR3 is 19 amino acids. In germline, CDR1 is MGHRA, CDR2 YSYEKL. The J segment lost 2 bases and the V segment lost 0 bases, leaving 12 bases of the junction unmatched.

This chain links TRBV7-9 with TRBJ1-2, with D maybe TRBD1 (5 bases). The CDR3 contains 12 residues. Trimming removed 4 bases from V and 13 bases from J, with 16 bases in between. From germline, CDR1 is SEHNR and CDR2 FQNEAQ (reference sequence). Here the CDR3 DNA reads TGTGCCAGCAGCTCGGGGGACCGAGCGGCCACCTTC. This gives the protein CASSSGDRAATF. Drawing the rest from reference TRBV7-9 and TRBJ1-2, the complete variable domain is DTGVSQNPRHKITKRGQNVTFRCDPISEHNRLYWYRQTLGQGPEFLTYFQNEAQLEKSRLLSDRFSAERPKGSFSTLEIQRTEQGDSAMYLCASSSGDRAATFGSGTRLTVV.

The gene calls are TRBV4-3 and TRBJ1-2; maybe TRBD1 (5 bases). V dropped 0 bases and J dropped 6 bases, with 17 bases sitting between them. CDR3 length equals 16 residues. Germline V lookup: CDR1 LGHNA, CDR2 YSLEER. This CDR3 reads CASSQDRGETEDGYTF. The CDR3 DNA is TGCGCCAGCAGCCAAGATCGGGGGGAGACGGAGGATGGCTACACCTTC.

V is TRBV23-1 and J is TRBJ1-4; D not certain. TRBV23-1 is recorded as an ORF, its role being uncertain. The CDR3 extends over 14 amino acids. V was cut by 5 bases and J by 0 bases, with 7 bases left in between. Here the CDR3 DNA reads TGCGCCAGCAGTGTGCACCCAACTAATGAAAAACTGTTTTTT. Protein sequence: CASSVHPTNEKLFF.

The chain combines TRBV6-2 or TRBV6-3 with TRBJ1-5; tentative D call: TRBD1 (5 bases). The V gene's germline CDR1 is MNHEY and CDR2 SVGEGT. Trimming shortened V by 2 bases and J by 4 bases, and 15 bases separated the two germline ends. The CDR3 contains 16 residues. CDR3 loop: CASSYGGTAGNQPQHF. As DNA, the CDR3 is TGTGCCAGCAGTTACGGGGGGACTGCAGGTAATCAGCCCCAGCATTTT.

The CDR3 region is CATSRGDTTGMQETQYF. In DNA, the CDR3 is TGTGCCACCAGCAGAGGTGATACAACCGGGATGCAAGAGACCCAGTACTTC. The chain carries TRBV15 and TRBJ2-5, with D perhaps TRBD2 (5 bases). The germline V gene encodes CDR1 LNHNV and CDR2 YYDKDF (reference sequence). This CDR3 comprises 17 residues. Between the trimmed V and J ends, which lost 1 base and 2 bases, there was a span of 17 bases.

The rearrangement joins TRBV6-5 to TRBJ1-1; TRBD1 matches 7 bases. Unmatched junction bases numbered 7, after V lost 5 bases and J lost 7 bases. In germline, CDR1 is MNHEY, CDR2 SVGAGI. The CDR3 contains 13 residues. Here the CDR3 reads CASSAGTENEAFF. Here the CDR3 DNA reads TGTGCCAGCAGTGCCGGGACAGAGAATGAAGCTTTCTTT.

J is TRBJ1-2 and V is TRBV20-1, with TRBD1 matching over 8 bases. Germline CDR1 is DFQATT and CDR2 is SNEGSKA (reference sequence). V lost 3 bases and J lost 4; bases outside the gene matches: 10. CDR3 size: 15 residues. CDR3: CSARLDRATLYGYTF. As DNA, the CDR3 is TGCAGTGCTAGGTTGGACAGGGCCACCCTCTATGGCTACACCTTC.

The chain combines TRBV7-9 with TRBJ1-1; D gene ambiguous. The CDR3 is 14 amino acids. Looked up from germline, CDR1 is SEHNR and CDR2 is FQNEAQ (reference sequence). Deletions cut 1 base from V and 1 base from J, with 7 bases between. CDR3 nucleotide sequence: TGTGCCAGCAGCTTAGATCTGGGGAACACTGAAGCTTTCTTT. Translating it yields CASSLDLGNTEAFF.

The CDR3 DNA is TGTGCCAGCAGTGCCTTAACCGACAAGCCAACTGGCTACACCTTC. It specifies CASSALTDKPTGYTF. The rearrangement joins TRBV27 to TRBJ1-2; unclear D gene. CDR1 MNHEY and CDR2 SMNVEV come from the germline V gene (reference sequence). CDR3 length: 15 amino acids. The V gene lost 5 bases and the J gene lost 7 bases, with 20 bases spanning the gap.

This chain links TRBV13 with TRBJ1-6; TRBD1 matches at 7 bases. The length of the CDR3 is 14 residues. Germline CDR1 PRHDT, CDR2 FYEKMQ (reference sequence). Trimming took 3 bases from V and 7 from J; bases not matched to a gene: 3. This chain's CDR3 is CASSFTGENSPLHF. As DNA, the CDR3 is TGTGCCAGCAGCTTTACAGGGGAGAATTCACCCCTCCACTTT.

The V and J genes are TRBV25-1 and TRBJ2-5; 7 bases agree with TRBD2. Germline V gene sequence: CDR1 MGHDK, CDR2 SYGVNS. This CDR3 comprises 12 residues. The V segment lost 5 bases and the J segment 7 bases; nucleotides outside the gene matches: 4. In nucleotides, the CDR3 is TGTGCCAGCAGTACTAGCGCTGGGACCCAGTACTTC. It translates to CASSTSAGTQYF.

The chain links TRBV29-1 to TRBJ1-2, with D possibly being TRBD1 (5 bases). The CDR3 loop spans 15 amino acids. Germline loops: CDR1 SQVTM, CDR2 ANQGSEA. V lost 4 bases and J lost 8, with 23 bases in between. The CDR3 DNA sequence: TGCAGCGTTGCCATGATGGGTCAGGGAGTAGACGGCTACACCTTC. As protein: CSVAMMGQGVDGYTF.

The chain carries TRBV7-6 and TRBJ2-3; D unclear. Trimming removed 6 bases at V and 5 bases at J, with 12 bases between. Germline V gene data show CDR1 as SGHVS and CDR2 as FNYEAQ. The CDR3 is made up of 13 amino acids. The CDR3 nucleotides read TGTGCCAGCAGTCGAGGCCCGGAAGATACGCAGTATTTT. It specifies CASSRGPEDTQYF.

The chain uses TRBV6-5 and TRBJ1-4; D is perhaps TRBD1 (6 bases). The V and J ends lost 2 bases and 8 bases respectively, with 15 bases between them. There are 15 residues in the CDR3. CDR1 and CDR2 (germline): MNHEY, SVGAGI. The CDR3 region is CASSYGPGVQEKLFF. The CDR3 bases are TGTGCCAGCAGTTACGGTCCAGGGGTCCAAGAAAAACTGTTTTTT.

V usage is TRBV20-1 and J usage is TRBJ1-5, with D unresolved. CDR1 and CDR2 from the germline V gene are DFQATT and SNEGSKA (reference sequence). Between the trimmed V and J ends, which lost 0 bases and 7 bases, there was a span of 10 bases. The CDR3 loop spans 13 amino acids. The CDR3: CSAREPRNQPQHF. Written as DNA, the CDR3 is TGCAGTGCTAGAGAACCCCGGAACCAGCCCCAGCATTTT.

This rearrangement joins TRBV4-2 to TRBJ2-3, with a weak D call TRBD2 (6 bases). The CDR3 extends over 15 amino acids. Trimming removed 2 bases at V and 1 base at J, with 10 bases between. CDR1 LGHNA and CDR2 YNFKEQ come from the germline V gene. CDR3 region: CASSQRSGGTDTQYF. Here the CDR3 DNA reads TGTGCCAGCAGCCAACGCTCGGGGGGCACAGATACGCAGTATTTT.